Here is one T cell receptor (beta chain) with its context. The data belong to a study of technical replicates of blood from several donors. There are 15 residues in the CDR3. V was shortened by 0 bases and J by 4 bases, with 14 bases between the two germline ends. Germline loops: CDR1 SGHRS, CDR2 YFSETQ. Clones were read by immunoSEQ multiplex PCR, and TCRdb kept only the in-frame ones, dropping some. The sample includes 50,000 to 65,000 clones, nearly 90% of them seen just once. This receptor was obtained from a human donor in good health. Some clones in this sample may be carry-over from other donors' samples. The sequenced sample was PBMCs. V gene TRBV5-1 combines with J gene TRBJ2-7; D not resolved. CDR3 sequence (DNA): TGCGCCAGCAGCTTGGCCCCTAGTGTGGAGTACGAGCAGTACTTC. As protein: CASSLAPSVEYEQYF.